The present entry profiles one T cell receptor (beta chain) with its context. The data were taken from a study of blood T cell repertoires in COVID-19. At the level of the study: Samples taken during acute and convalescent COVID-19 were collected in the United States, Italy and Spain. In each case, the material was cDNA or gDNA derived from T cells, B-cell-depleted T cells, or PBMCs.

The CDR3 has 15 amino acids. V trimming: 0 bases; J trimming: 4 bases; junction bases outside the gene matches: 6. Per the germline V gene, CDR1 is SGDLS and CDR2 is YYNGEE. Original processing notes: The authors estimated nucleated cell counts from reference gene primer amplification. Only in-frame clones appear in the TCRdb table, and some are missing; sequencing was by immunoSEQ multiplex PCR. The D gene and trimming were derived from the DNA, and the V and J assignments and clone size from that table. The repertoire holds approximately 55,000 clones, with 90% as singletons. V usage is TRBV9 and J usage is TRBJ1-2; the match to TRBD1 covers 7 bases. The clonotype comes from a middle-aged man with acute or convalescent COVID-19. Material for sequencing was peripheral blood. CDR3 sequence reads: CASSVGNRGGYGYTF. In DNA, the CDR3 is TGTGCCAGCAGCGTAGGTAACAGGGGAGGCTATGGCTACACCTTC.